A selection of T cell receptor beta chains follows, all from one sample in a study of blood T cell repertoires in COVID-19. Method: immunoSEQ multiplex PCR; TCRdb's copy keeps in-frame clones and lacks some. The sample lists 300,000 to 350,000 clones; 80% to 90% were seen once. What was sequenced was PBMCs or T cells enriched from blood (not recorded which). These receptors all stem from a woman between 18 and 29 years old who had recovered from COVID-19. Each CDR3 is given with its conserved first and last residue. Each record gives: clone size, V gene, J gene, D gene, CDR3 length, CDR3 protein, CDR3 DNA. D genes are given only for firm matches. The size field is filled for only some rows; it gives once, few, many or a size class.

>.|TRBV5-4|TRBJ2-7|TRBD2|15
CASSLASGNKYEQYF
TGTGCCAGCAGCTTGGCTAGCGGAAATAAGTACGAGCAGTACTTC
>medium-sized|TRBV28|TRBJ1-2|.|13
CASRTYGPYGYTF
TGTGCCAGCAGGACATACGGCCCCTATGGCTACACCTTC
>.|TRBV13|TRBJ1-1|TRBD1|14
CASSLDRENTEAFF
TGTGCCAGCAGCTTGGACAGGGAGAACACTGAAGCTTTCTTT
>.|TRBV29-1|TRBJ1-1|.|12
CSVKQGLTEAFF
TGCAGCGTTAAACAGGGTCTCACTGAAGCTTTCTTT
>few|TRBV5-6|TRBJ1-2|.|15
CASSLITVSNYGYTF
TGTGCCAGCAGCTTGATCACAGTATCTAACTATGGCTACACCTTC
>.|TRBV12-5|TRBJ2-1|.|16
CASGLARQASYNEQFF
TGTGCTAGTGGTTTGGCACGACAGGCGTCCTACAATGAGCAGTTCTTC
>.|TRBV12-3/TRBV12-4|TRBJ1-1|.|13
CASSYELNTEAFF
TGTGCCAGCAGTTATGAGTTGAACACTGAAGCTTTCTTT
>few|TRBV7-2|TRBJ2-6|.|13
CASDWAGANVLTF
TGTGCCAGCGACTGGGCTGGGGCCAACGTCCTGACTTTC
>.|TRBV12-3/TRBV12-4|TRBJ2-5|.|13
CASSGQQQETQYF
TGTGCCAGCAGTGGACAGCAACAAGAGACCCAGTACTTC
>.|TRBV5-1|TRBJ1-4|TRBD1|16
CASRRDGTGDNEKLFF
TGCGCCAGCAGGAGGGACGGGACAGGAGATAATGAAAAACTGTTTTTT
>.|TRBV13|TRBJ1-1|.|15
CASSYRVPLNTEAFF
TGTGCCAGCAGCTACAGGGTCCCTTTGAACACTGAAGCTTTCTTT
>.|TRBV6-2/TRBV6-3|TRBJ2-2|TRBD2|17
CASNPRGSGGYTGELFF
TGTGCCAGCAACCCTCGGGGGAGCGGGGGGTACACCGGGGAGCTGTTTTTT
>.|TRBV24-1|TRBJ1-3|.|12
CATSAYGNTIYF
TGTGCCACCAGTGCCTACGGAAACACCATATATTTT
>.|TRBV4-3|TRBJ1-3|.|15
CASSRTVMGGNTIYF
TGCGCCAGCAGCCGGACAGTAATGGGGGGAAACACCATATATTTT
>.|TRBV28|TRBJ1-3|.|16
CASSPPGGAEGNTIYF
TGTGCCAGCAGTCCTCCCGGCGGTGCCGAGGGAAACACCATATATTTT
>.|TRBV6-1|TRBJ2-3|TRBD2|16
CASSEWTSGGAYTQYF
TGTGCCAGCAGTGAATGGACTAGCGGGGGGGCCTATACGCAGTATTTT
>.|TRBV5-5|TRBJ1-6|.|16
CASSFGREGYNSPLHF
TGTGCCAGCAGCTTTGGAAGGGAGGGGTATAATTCACCCCTCCACTTT
>.|TRBV15|TRBJ2-7|.|15
CATSREDSYTYEQYF
TGTGCCACCAGCAGAGAAGACAGCTACACCTACGAGCAGTACTTC
>.|TRBV7-3|TRBJ2-3|.|13
CASSLTSLGTQYF
TGTGCCAGCAGCTTAACATCCCTTGGCACGCAGTATTTT
>.|TRBV11-2|TRBJ1-2|.|13
CASSLAGSYGYTF
TGTGCCAGCAGCTTAGCAGGATCCTATGGCTACACCTTC
>.|TRBV6-5|TRBJ1-1|.|13
CASRVQGRPEAFF
TGTGCCAGCAGGGTACAGGGAAGGCCTGAAGCTTTCTTT
>.|TRBV28|TRBJ1-1|.|14
CASSLLQENTEAFF
TGTGCCAGCAGTTTACTGCAGGAGAACACTGAAGCTTTCTTT
>.|TRBV19|TRBJ2-5|.|14
CASSTTTNQETQYF
TGTGCCAGTAGTACTACGACAAACCAAGAGACCCAGTACTTC
>.|TRBV29-1|TRBJ2-6|TRBD1|14
CSVITGAGANVLTF
TGCAGCGTGATTACAGGGGCGGGGGCCAACGTCCTGACTTTC
>few|TRBV5-4|TRBJ2-7|TRBD1|17
CASSSSSRTGSSYEQYF
TGTGCCAGCAGCTCATCCTCCCGGACAGGGAGCTCCTACGAGCAGTACTTC
>.|TRBV20-1|TRBJ2-3|TRBD2|18
CSASPPRRGVEATDTQYF
TGCAGTGCTAGTCCGCCCCGGCGGGGGGTTGAGGCCACAGATACGCAGTATTTT
>.|TRBV2|TRBJ2-1|TRBD2|16
CASSEASGTSYNEQFF
TGTGCCAGCAGTGAAGCTAGCGGGACGTCCTACAATGAGCAGTTCTTC
>.|TRBV28|TRBJ2-7|TRBD1|15
CASSLLGTGTYEQYF
TGTGCCAGCAGTTTATTGGGGACAGGGACCTACGAGCAGTACTTC
>.|TRBV5-4|TRBJ2-7|TRBD2|15
CASSLVGGGSYEQYF
TGTGCCAGCAGCTTGGTTGGGGGGGGCTCCTACGAGCAGTACTTC
>once|TRBV7-8|TRBJ2-6|.|16
CASTGGLNSGANVLTF
TGTGCCAGCACCGGGGGACTCAACTCTGGGGCCAACGTCCTGACTTTC
>.|TRBV5-8|TRBJ2-7|TRBD1|13
CASSIRQGGEQYF
TGTGCCAGCAGCATCAGACAGGGTGGCGAGCAGTACTTC
>.|TRBV9|TRBJ1-6|.|17
CASSVGQGPGGNSPLHF
TGTGCCAGCAGCGTAGGTCAGGGTCCGGGAGGTAATTCACCCCTCCACTTT